The sequence of this T cell receptor (beta chain) was determined in a study of blood T cell repertoires in COVID-19. Overall study: There were acute and convalescent COVID-19 samples, and they came from the United States, Italy and Spain. PBMCs, B-cell-depleted T cells, or T cells were the source of the cDNA or gDNA that made up the material.

One Seattle source followed patients from active infection through their disease course. In the authors' methods: Reference gene primer amplification gave nucleated cell count estimates. Assay used: immunoSEQ multiplex PCR; TCRdb lists only in-frame clones, some missing. V and J calls and clone size are those listed in that table; D and trimming were worked out from the DNA. The profile shows over 400,000 clones, around 90% of them singletons. CDR1 is WNHNN and CDR2 is SYGVQD in the germline V gene (reference sequence). V lost 2 bases and J 0 bases, leaving 11 bases between the germline ends. The CDR3 is made up of 16 amino acids.

This TCR was sampled from a woman aged 45 to 65 with COVID-19, enrolled during active disease. Material: peripheral blood. The chain employs TRBV10-1 and TRBJ2-1, with D unresolved. For the CDR3, the DNA is TGCGCCAGCAGTGAGACATCGCTCAGCTCCTACAATGAGCAGTTCTTC. Protein sequence: CASSETSLSSYNEQFF.